Sequencing of this TCR beta chain was carried out in a study of post-analysis software for immune sequencing data. General study results and limits: With TRBV5-6, TRBV5-1 and TRBV20-1 included, about five TRBV segments were more frequent in patients than in controls. Multiple sclerosis patients showed significantly lower normalized Chao1 diversity than controls did.

About this clonotype: What it binds is unknown.

The library was made from cDNA and included unique molecular identifiers. TCRdb fed the PCR reads into MiXCR, producing one record per CDR3 protein. The repertoire holds hundreds of thousands of distinct CDR3 sequences, with 59% as singletons. The CDR3 has 16 amino acids. CDR1 is SGHVS, CDR2 FQNEAQ, per germline. V lost 3 bases, J lost 0 bases, and 5 bases stayed unmatched. V is TRBV7-8 and J is TRBJ2-3, with 8 nucleotides matching TRBD2. The receptor was isolated from a girl aged 2-9 years with multiple sclerosis. The sample consisted of blood. The CDR3 spells CASSFLAGSSTDTQYF. CDR3 nucleotides: TGTGCCAGCAGCTTCTTAGCGGGGTCTAGCACAGATACGCAGTATTTT.